Sequencing of this TCR beta chain was carried out in a study of cytomegalovirus exposure and HLA in healthy donors. Findings and limits, study-wide: The classifier reportedly diagnosed cytomegalovirus status with high specificity and sensitivity. CMV antigen specificity of a few CMV-associated chains was confirmed in vitro. The tendency of first-cohort TCR clusters to co-occur in the roughly 130 validation repertoires emerged from a later analysis. Rare TCR sequences dominated, though some public TCRs recurred in many donors.

Per the germline V gene, CDR1 is MDHEN and CDR2 is SYDVKM. V shed 7 bases and J 3 bases; nucleotides not matched to a gene: 9. There are 14 residues in the CDR3. Sequencing used immunoSEQ multiplex PCR; TCRdb keeps in-frame clones, though not all of them. Counted here are 280,000 or so clones, 88% occurring once; the ten biggest clones make up over 0.85%. This clone was detected once. Antigen unknown. Sample: PBMCs. The chain has TRBV28 and TRBJ2-7; 7 nucleotides align to TRBD2. This receptor was identified in a woman aged 18-35 years in good health and CMV-seronegative. This chain's CDR3 is CASINGRVHYEQYF. As DNA, the CDR3 is TGTGCCAGCATCAATGGGAGGGTCCACTACGAGCAGTACTTC.